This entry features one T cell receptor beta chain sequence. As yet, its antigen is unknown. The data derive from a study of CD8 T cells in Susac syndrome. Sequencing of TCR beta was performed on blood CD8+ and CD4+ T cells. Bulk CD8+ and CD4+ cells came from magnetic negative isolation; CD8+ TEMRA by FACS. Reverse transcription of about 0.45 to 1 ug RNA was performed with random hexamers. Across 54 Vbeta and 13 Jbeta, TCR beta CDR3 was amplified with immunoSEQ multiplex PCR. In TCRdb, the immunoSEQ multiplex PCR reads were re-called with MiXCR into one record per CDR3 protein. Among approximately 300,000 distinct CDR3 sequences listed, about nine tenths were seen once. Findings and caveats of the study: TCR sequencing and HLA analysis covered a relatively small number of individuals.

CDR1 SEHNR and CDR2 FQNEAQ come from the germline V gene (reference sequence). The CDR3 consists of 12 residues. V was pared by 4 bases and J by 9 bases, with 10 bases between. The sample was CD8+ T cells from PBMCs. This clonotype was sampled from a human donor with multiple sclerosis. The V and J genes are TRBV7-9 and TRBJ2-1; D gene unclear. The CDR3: CASSSLVLEQFF. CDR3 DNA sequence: TGTGCCAGCAGCTCCTTAGTCCTTGAGCAGTTCTTC.